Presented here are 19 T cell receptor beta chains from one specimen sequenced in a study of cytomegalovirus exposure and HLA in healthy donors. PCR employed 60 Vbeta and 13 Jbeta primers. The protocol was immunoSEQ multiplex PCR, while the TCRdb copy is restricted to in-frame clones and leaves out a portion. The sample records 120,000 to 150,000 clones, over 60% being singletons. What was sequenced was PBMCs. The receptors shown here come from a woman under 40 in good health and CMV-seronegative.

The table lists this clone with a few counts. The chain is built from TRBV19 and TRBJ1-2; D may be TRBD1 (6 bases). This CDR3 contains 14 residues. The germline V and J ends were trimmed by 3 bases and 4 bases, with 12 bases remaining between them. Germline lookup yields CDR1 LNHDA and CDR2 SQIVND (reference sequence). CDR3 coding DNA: TGTGCCAGTAGTATCGAACAGGGAGTCTATGGCTACACCTTC. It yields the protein CASSIEQGVYGYTF.

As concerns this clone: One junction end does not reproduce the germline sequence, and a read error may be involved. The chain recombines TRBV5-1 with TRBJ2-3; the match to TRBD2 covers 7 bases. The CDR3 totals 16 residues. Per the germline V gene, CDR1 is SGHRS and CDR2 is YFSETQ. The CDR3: CASSLARQTSADTQYF. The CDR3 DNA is TGCGCCAGCAGTTTGGCCCGTCAAACTAGCGCAGATACGCAGTATTTT.

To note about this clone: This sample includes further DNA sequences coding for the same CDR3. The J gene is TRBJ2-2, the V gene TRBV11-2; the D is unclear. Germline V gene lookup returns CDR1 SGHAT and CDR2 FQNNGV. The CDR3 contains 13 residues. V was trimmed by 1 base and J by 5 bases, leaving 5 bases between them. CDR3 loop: CASSLAGTGELFF. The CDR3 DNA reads TGTGCCAGCAGCTTAGCCGGGACCGGGGAGCTGTTTTTT.

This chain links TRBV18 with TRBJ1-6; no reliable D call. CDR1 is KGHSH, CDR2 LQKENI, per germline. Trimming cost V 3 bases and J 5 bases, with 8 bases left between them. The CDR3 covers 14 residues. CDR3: CASSPGLNNSPLHF. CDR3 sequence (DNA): TGTGCCAGCTCACCTGGGCTGAATAATTCACCCCTCCACTTT. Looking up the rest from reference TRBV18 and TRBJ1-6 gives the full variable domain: NAGVMQNPRHLVRRRGQEARLRCSPMKGHSHVYWYRQLPEEGLKFMVYLQKENIIDESGMPKERFSAEFPKEGPSILRIQQVVRGDSAAYFCASSPGLNNSPLHFGNGTRLTVT.

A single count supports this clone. This CDR3 reads CAITELANYGYTF. In DNA, the CDR3 is TGTGCCATCACCGAACTTGCCAACTATGGCTACACCTTC. The V and J genes are TRBV10-3 and TRBJ1-2; no firm D call. The CDR3 has 13 amino acids. In germline, CDR1 is ENHRY, CDR2 SYGVKD. V was shortened by 7 bases and J by 2 bases, with 11 bases between the two germline ends.

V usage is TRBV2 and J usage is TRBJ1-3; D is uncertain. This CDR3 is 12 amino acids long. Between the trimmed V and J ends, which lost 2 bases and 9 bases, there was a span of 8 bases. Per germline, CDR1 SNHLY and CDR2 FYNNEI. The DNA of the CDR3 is TGTGCCAGCAGTGAAACACAGACCACCATATATTTT. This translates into CASSETQTTIYF.

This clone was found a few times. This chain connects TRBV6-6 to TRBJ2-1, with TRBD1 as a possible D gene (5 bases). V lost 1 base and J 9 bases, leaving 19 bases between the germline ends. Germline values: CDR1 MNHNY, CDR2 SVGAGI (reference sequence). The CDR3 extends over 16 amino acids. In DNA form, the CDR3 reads TGTGCCAGCAGTTACTTCGAAGGGGCGGCTGCCGCTGAGCAGTTCTTC. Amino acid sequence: CASSYFEGAAAAEQFF.

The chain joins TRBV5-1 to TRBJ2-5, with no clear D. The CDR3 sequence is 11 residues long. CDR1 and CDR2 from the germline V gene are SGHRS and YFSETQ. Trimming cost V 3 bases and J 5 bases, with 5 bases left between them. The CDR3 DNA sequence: TGCGCCAGCAGCTCACTGGAGACCCAGTACTTC. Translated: CASSSLETQYF.

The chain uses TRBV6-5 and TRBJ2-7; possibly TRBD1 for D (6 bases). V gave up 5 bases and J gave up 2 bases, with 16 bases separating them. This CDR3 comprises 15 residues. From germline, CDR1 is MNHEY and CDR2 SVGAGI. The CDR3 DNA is TGTGCCAGCAGTCTCGAGCGGAAGGGGGCCTACGAGCAGTACTTC. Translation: CASSLERKGAYEQYF.

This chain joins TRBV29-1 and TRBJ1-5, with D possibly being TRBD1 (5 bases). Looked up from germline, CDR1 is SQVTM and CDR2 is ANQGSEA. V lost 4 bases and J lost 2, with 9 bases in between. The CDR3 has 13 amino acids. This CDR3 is CSVGRGGNQPQHF. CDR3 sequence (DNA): TGCAGCGTTGGAAGGGGCGGCAATCAGCCCCAGCATTTT.

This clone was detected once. As DNA, the CDR3 is TGTGCCAGCTGCGGGCTAGTTTGTCAGCCCCAGCATTTT. This encodes CASCGLVCQPQHF. The V call is TRBV19, the J call TRBJ1-5; D gene unclear. The CDR3 has 13 residues. Germline loops: CDR1 LNHDA, CDR2 SQIVND (reference sequence). V was cut by 9 bases and J by 6 bases, with 15 bases left in between.

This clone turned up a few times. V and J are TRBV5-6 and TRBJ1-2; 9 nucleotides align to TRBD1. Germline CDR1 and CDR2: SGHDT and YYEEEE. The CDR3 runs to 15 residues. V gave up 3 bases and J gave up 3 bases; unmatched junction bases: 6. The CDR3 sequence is CASSWGQGNDYGYTF. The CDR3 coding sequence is TGTGCCAGCAGCTGGGGACAGGGTAATGACTATGGCTACACCTTC. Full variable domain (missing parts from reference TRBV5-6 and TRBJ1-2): DAGVTQSPTHLIKTRGQQVTLRCSPKSGHDTVSWYQQALGQGPQFIFQYYEEEERQRGNFPDRFSGHQFPNYSSELNVNALLLGDSALYLCASSWGQGNDYGYTFGSGTRLTVV.

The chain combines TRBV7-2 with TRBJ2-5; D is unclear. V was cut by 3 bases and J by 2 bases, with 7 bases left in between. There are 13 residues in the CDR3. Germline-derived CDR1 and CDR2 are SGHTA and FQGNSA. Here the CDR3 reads CASSLAPQETQYF. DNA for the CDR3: TGTGCCAGCAGCTTGGCCCCTCAAGAGACCCAGTACTTC. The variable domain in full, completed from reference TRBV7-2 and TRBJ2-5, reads GAGVSQSPSNKVTEKGKDVELRCDPISGHTALYWYRQSLGQGLEFLIYFQGNSAPDKSGLPSDRFSAERTGGSVSTLTIQRTQQEDSAVYLCASSLAPQETQYFGPGTRLLVL.

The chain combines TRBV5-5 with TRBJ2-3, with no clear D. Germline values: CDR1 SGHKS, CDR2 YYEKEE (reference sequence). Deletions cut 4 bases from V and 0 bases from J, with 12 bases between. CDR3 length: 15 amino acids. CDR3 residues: CASSPVYSSTDTQYF. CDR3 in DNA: TGTGCCAGCAGCCCCGTATATTCTAGCACAGATACGCAGTATTTT.

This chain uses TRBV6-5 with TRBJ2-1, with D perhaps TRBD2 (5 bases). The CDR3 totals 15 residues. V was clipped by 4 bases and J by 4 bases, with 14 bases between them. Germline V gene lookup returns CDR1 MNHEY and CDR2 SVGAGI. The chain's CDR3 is CASSSSRTRYNEQFF. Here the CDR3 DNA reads TGTGCCAGCAGTTCGTCTCGAACTAGGTACAATGAGCAGTTCTTC.

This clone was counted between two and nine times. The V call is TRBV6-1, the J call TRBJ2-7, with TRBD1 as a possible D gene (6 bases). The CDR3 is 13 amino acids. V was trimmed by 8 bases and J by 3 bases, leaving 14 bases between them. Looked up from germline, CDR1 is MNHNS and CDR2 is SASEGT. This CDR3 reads CASGWQGSYEQYF. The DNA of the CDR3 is TGTGCCAGCGGTTGGCAGGGGAGCTACGAGCAGTACTTC.

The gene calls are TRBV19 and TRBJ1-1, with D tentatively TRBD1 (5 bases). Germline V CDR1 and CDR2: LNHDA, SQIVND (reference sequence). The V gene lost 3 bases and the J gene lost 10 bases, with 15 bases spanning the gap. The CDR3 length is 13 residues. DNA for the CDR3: TGTGCCAGTAGTATTCGGGGGGAAGGAGCAGCTTTCTTT. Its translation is CASSIRGEGAAFF.

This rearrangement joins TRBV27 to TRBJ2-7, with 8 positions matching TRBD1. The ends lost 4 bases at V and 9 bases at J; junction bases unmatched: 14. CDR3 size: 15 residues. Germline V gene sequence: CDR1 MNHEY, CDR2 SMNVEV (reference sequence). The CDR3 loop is CASSSSTGQALRQYF. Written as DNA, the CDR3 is TGTGCCAGCAGTTCCTCCACGGGACAGGCTCTAAGGCAGTACTTC.

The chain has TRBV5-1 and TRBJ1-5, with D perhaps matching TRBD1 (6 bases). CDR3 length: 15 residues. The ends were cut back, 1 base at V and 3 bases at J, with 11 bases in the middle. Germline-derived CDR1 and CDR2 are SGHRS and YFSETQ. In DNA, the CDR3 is TGCGCCAGCAGCTTGCTGGGGGCTTACAATCAGCCCCAGCATTTT. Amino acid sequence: CASSLLGAYNQPQHF.